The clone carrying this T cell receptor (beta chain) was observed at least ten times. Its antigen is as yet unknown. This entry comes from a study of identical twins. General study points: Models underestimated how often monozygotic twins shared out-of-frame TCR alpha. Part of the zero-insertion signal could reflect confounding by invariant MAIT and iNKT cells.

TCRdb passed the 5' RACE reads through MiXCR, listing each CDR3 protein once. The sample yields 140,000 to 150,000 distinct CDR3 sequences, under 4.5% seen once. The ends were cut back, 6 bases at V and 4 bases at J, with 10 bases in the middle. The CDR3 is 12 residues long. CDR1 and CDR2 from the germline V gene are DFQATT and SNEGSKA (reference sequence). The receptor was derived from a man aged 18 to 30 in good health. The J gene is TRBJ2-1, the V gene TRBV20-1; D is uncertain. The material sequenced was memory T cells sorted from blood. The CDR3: CSASWRYNEQFF. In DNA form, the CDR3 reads TGCAGTGCAAGCTGGAGATACAATGAGCAGTTCTTC.